Here is one T cell receptor (beta chain) with its context. Specified time point: blood 2 weeks post-SBRT. Treatment meaning: 15 Gy SBRT to primary tumor, nephrectomy 4 weeks later. This entry belongs to a study of radiation and T cells in renal cell carcinoma. The CDR3 loop spans 14 amino acids. J was trimmed by 2 bases and V by 5 bases; bases with no gene match: 4. CDR1 and CDR2 (germline): SGHDT, YYEEEE. Only in-frame clones appear in the TCRdb table, and some are missing; sequencing was by immunoSEQ multiplex PCR. The sample lists about 130,000 clones, around 90% occurring once. The chain recombines TRBV5-6 with TRBJ2-1; 7 nucleotides align to TRBD1. The TCR originated in a woman in her 70s with renal cell carcinoma. The sequences come from blood, collected from a patient whose treatment included radiotherapy and nephrectomy. In DNA, the CDR3 is TGTGCCAGCAGGACGGACAGGACCTACAATGAGCAGTTCTTC. This codes for CASRTDRTYNEQFF.